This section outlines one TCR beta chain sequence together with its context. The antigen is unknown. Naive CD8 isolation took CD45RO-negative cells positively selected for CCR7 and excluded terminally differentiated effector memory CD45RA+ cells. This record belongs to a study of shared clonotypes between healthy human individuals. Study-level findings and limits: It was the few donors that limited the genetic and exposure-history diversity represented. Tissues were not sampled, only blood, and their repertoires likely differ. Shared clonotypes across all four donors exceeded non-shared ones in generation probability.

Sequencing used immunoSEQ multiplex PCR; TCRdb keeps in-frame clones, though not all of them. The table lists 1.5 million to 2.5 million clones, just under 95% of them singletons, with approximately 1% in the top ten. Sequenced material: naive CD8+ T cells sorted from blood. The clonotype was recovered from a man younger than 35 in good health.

The CDR3 coding sequence is TGCGCCAGCAGCCTTAGTGGGGGCTCGCCTAGCACAGATACGCAGTATTTT. Amino acids: CASSLSGGSPSTDTQYF. The V call is TRBV4-1, the J call TRBJ2-3; tentatively, D is TRBD1 (6 bases). The CDR3 length is 17 residues. Germline values: CDR1 MGHRA, CDR2 YSYEKL. V dropped 4 bases and J dropped 0 bases, with 17 bases sitting between them.